The rows below give T cell receptor beta chains drawn from one sample of a study of molecular identifiers for immune sequencing clone quantification. TCRdb redid the calling of the PCR reads with MiXCR, one entry per CDR3 protein. The table has approximately 7,800 distinct CDR3 sequences, roughly 37% seen once. Sequenced sample: naive CD8+ T cells from blood, with Jurkat cell RNA spiked in. All receptors derive from a human donor in good health. Some libraries in this study had Jurkat cell RNA spiked in. Both conserved end residues are part of each CDR3. D genes are given only for firm matches. Clone size is shown for a subset of rows, as once, few, many or a class of expanded clone.

d_call clone_size j_call v_call cdr3_nt cdr3_aa
TRBD1 few TRBJ1-5 TRBV29-1 TGCAGCGTTACGACAGGGGAGCAGCCCCAGCATTTT CSVTTGEQPQHF
. . TRBJ2-1 TRBV20-1 TGCAGTACAAAGCGAAGCTCCTACAATGAGCAGTTCTTC CSTKRSSYNEQFF
. medium-sized TRBJ1-1 TRBV4-1 TGCGCCAGCAGCCAGACAGGACCGAATTATGAAGCTTTCTTT CASSQTGPNYEAFF
TRBD1 . TRBJ1-1 TRBV12-3/TRBV12-4 TGTGCCAGCAGTTTAATTGGTCAGGGGGTCTCCGGGGGCGGGATATTGAGCACTGAAGCTTTCTTT CASSLIGQGVSGGGILSTEAFF
. . TRBJ1-5 TRBV7-2 TGTGCCAGCAGCTTCAGTGGTCAGGGCGATCAGCCCCAGCATTTT CASSFSGQGDQPQHF
TRBD2 . TRBJ2-7 TRBV7-2 TGTGCCAGCAGCTTACACCCCCCTTTGGTAGCGGGAGCGGTCCACGAGCAGTACTTC CASSLHPPLVAGAVHEQYF
TRBD1 few TRBJ2-5 TRBV3-1 TGTGCCAGCAGCCAAGATCAAAGGGGGCAGGAGACCCAGTACTTC CASSQDQRGQETQYF
TRBD2 medium-sized TRBJ2-3 TRBV7-2 TGTGCCAGCAGCTTACGTACCAGCGGGAGAGATACGCAGTATTTT CASSLRTSGRDTQYF
. . TRBJ2-3 TRBV12-3/TRBV12-4 TGTGCCAGCAGTTTTGGGGGTTCGAGTGATACGCAGTATTTT CASSFGGSSDTQYF
TRBD2 few TRBJ2-5 TRBV11-3 TGTGCCAGCAGCCATGGGACTAGCGGGAGGGTTCAAGAGACCCAGTACTTC CASSHGTSGRVQETQYF
. . TRBJ2-7 TRBV20-1 TGCAGTGCTGGAACCACAGTCGGGGAAGAGCAGTACTTC CSAGTTVGEEQYF
. . TRBJ2-7 TRBV7-9 TGTGCCAGCAGCTCGGATGTGGGGGCGCGGGTTACCTACGAGCAGTACTTC CASSSDVGARVTYEQYF
TRBD2 few TRBJ2-3 TRBV9 TGTGCCAGCAGCGAGGGGACTAGCGGGAGGTACACAGATACGCAGTATTTT CASSEGTSGRYTDTQYF
. few TRBJ2-7 TRBV27 TGTGCCAGCAGTACCGGGACCGCGGCCTACGAGCAGTACTTC CASSTGTAAYEQYF
. . TRBJ2-1 TRBV5-3 TGTGCCAGCAGCCTGAATGAGCAGTTCTTC CASSLNEQFF
. few TRBJ2-7 TRBV9 TGTGCCAGCAGCGAATTCAGCGGCCTCTCCTACGAGCAGTACTTC CASSEFSGLSYEQYF
. . TRBJ2-7 TRBV13 TGTGCCAGCAGCTTAAGGCACGAGCAGTACTTC CASSLRHEQYF
TRBD2 . TRBJ2-5 TRBV20-1 TGCAGTGCTCGGGACTATGGAGAGACCCAGTACTTC CSARDYGETQYF
. few TRBJ2-7 TRBV27 TGTGCCAGCAGAAACTACGAGGCAAGGTCCGAGCAGTACTTC CASRNYEARSEQYF
. few TRBJ2-3 TRBV9 TGTGCCAGCAGCGTGATCGGGGGCACAGATACGCAGTATTTT CASSVIGGTDTQYF
. . TRBJ1-3 TRBV20-1 TGCAGTGCTAACGACGTTTCGGGAAACACCATATATTTT CSANDVSGNTIYF
. . TRBJ2-7 TRBV28 TGTGGCAGCAGGGCAGGGTGGGAGCAGTACTTC CGSRAGWEQYF
. . TRBJ2-1 TRBV6-6 TGTGCCAGCAGTTTTAATAGCCCCGAGCAGTTCTTC CASSFNSPEQFF
TRBD2 few TRBJ2-2 TRBV27 TGTGCCAGCAGTTTATCAGCCGGGACTAGCCGAACCGGGGAGCTGTTTTTT CASSLSAGTSRTGELFF
. . TRBJ2-7 TRBV29-1 TGCAGCGTGCTACTAGCTTACGAGCAGTACTTC CSVLLAYEQYF
. medium-sized TRBJ2-4 TRBV28 TGTGCCAGCAGTTTAGAGTACAGCGGCCCAAAAAACATTCAGTACTTC CASSLEYSGPKNIQYF
. few TRBJ2-7 TRBV27 TGTGCCAGCAGTCTCGGACAGAACTACGAGCAGTACTTC CASSLGQNYEQYF
. medium-sized TRBJ2-5 TRBV20-1 TGCAGTGCTAGAGATCGCTGGGGGTTGGAGACCCAGTACTTC CSARDRWGLETQYF
. few TRBJ1-1 TRBV10-3 TGTGCCATCAGTGAGTCGCAGGAGATGAACACTGAAGCTTTCTTT CAISESQEMNTEAFF